Listed here are 23 T cell receptor beta chains from one sample, sequenced in a study of blood T cell repertoires in COVID-19 (dated by TCRdb to 2019 to 2021). The library was prepared using the immunoSEQ multiplex PCR assay. This is the immuneACCESS table as TCRdb keeps it, with only in-frame sequences that have V and J called. A part of the clones is gone; compared with another copy, unresolved V genes explain less than half, and the rest is unexplained. Present in this sample are over 150,000 clones, approximately 83% of which were seen just once. The ten largest clones represent roughly a tenth of the sample. The sample was peripheral blood. These receptors all come from a woman older than 75 with active or convalescent COVID-19.

This rearrangement joins TRBV6-5 to TRBJ1-4, with D possibly matching TRBD1 (5 bases). This CDR3 has 14 residues. Germline CDR1 and CDR2: MNHEY and SVGAGI. The V end lost 6 bases, the J end lost 5 bases, and 13 bases lay between the germline ends. The CDR3 bases are TGTGCCAGCAGGGACGGCAGGGTGAATGAAAAACTGTTTTTT. It encodes CASRDGRVNEKLFF.

V usage is TRBV4-1 and J usage is TRBJ2-7, with TRBD1 matching 7 bases. This CDR3 spans 16 amino acids. Trimming at V came to 3 bases and at J to 0 bases, leaving 8 bases not matched to a gene. Germline V lookup: CDR1 MGHRA, CDR2 YSYEKL. CDR3 sequence (DNA): TGCGCCAGCAGCCATGGCTCCGGGACAGCCTCCTACGAGCAGTACTTC. This encodes CASSHGSGTASYEQYF.

This clone was found once. V is TRBV20-1 and J is TRBJ1-2, with D possibly matching TRBD1 (6 bases). The germline V gene encodes CDR1 DFQATT and CDR2 SNEGSKA (reference sequence). V was pared by 3 bases and J by 4 bases, with 12 bases between. The CDR3 sequence is 13 residues long. The DNA of the CDR3 is TGCAGTGCTAGTAGTACAGGGACCTATGGCTACACCTTC. This gives the protein CSASSTGTYGYTF.

V gene TRBV11-2 combines with J gene TRBJ1-6; TRBD1 agrees at 8 bases. Germline-derived CDR1 and CDR2 are SGHAT and FQNNGV. This CDR3 has 20 amino acids. The J segment lost 6 bases and the V segment lost 0 bases, leaving 16 bases of the junction unmatched. As DNA, the CDR3 is TGTGCCAGCAGCTTAGATAGGGGCAGGGGGCTTTTTATGGGTAATTCACCCCTCCACTTT. Translated, it gives CASSLDRGRGLFMGNSPLHF.

The chain links TRBV29-1 to TRBJ1-5; D call uncertain. The germline CDR1 and CDR2 sequences are SQVTM and ANQGSEA. There are 14 residues in the CDR3. V lost 8 bases to trimming and J lost 2 bases, with 16 bases between them. The CDR3 protein is CSPPGEEGNQPQHF. CDR3 bases: TGCAGCCCTCCGGGAGAAGAGGGCAATCAGCCCCAGCATTTT.

The V call is TRBV10-2, the J call TRBJ1-2; 8 positions match TRBD1. Germline V gene sequence: CDR1 WSHSY, CDR2 SAAADI. The CDR3 totals 15 residues. J was trimmed by 8 bases and V by 0 bases; bases with no gene match: 8. CDR3: CASSESAGGLRGYTF. DNA of the CDR3: TGCGCCAGCAGTGAGTCGGCAGGGGGCTTGCGCGGCTACACCTTC.

This clone was recorded once. V and J are TRBV7-2 and TRBJ1-2; maybe TRBD1 (6 bases). V lost 4 bases, J lost 0 bases, and 12 bases lay in between. There are 15 residues in the CDR3. CDR1 is SGHTA, CDR2 FQGNSA, per germline. CDR3 bases: TGTGCCAGCAGCTCTACCACAGGGACTAACTATGGCTACACCTTC. Translating it yields CASSSTTGTNYGYTF.

The V and J genes are TRBV19 and TRBJ2-2; weak D call: TRBD2 (5 bases). Germline lookup yields CDR1 LNHDA and CDR2 SQIVND (reference sequence). Trimming stripped 7 bases from V and 4 bases from J, with 13 bases between. This CDR3 has 14 amino acids. Written as DNA, the CDR3 is TGTGCCAGTACTGAGGGTGTCATCACCGGGGAGCTGTTTTTT. Its translation: CASTEGVITGELFF.

The gene calls are TRBV6-5 and TRBJ2-3; 11 positions agree with TRBD1. CDR1 is MNHEY and CDR2 is SVGAGI in the germline V gene. The CDR3 covers 15 residues. V was pared by 6 bases and J by 6 bases, with 8 bases of the junction left unmatched. CDR3 DNA: TGTGCCAGCAGACCCCCCGGGACAGGGGGGGATACGCAGTATTTT. It yields the protein CASRPPGTGGDTQYF.

V and J are TRBV9 and TRBJ2-3, with 11 bases aligning to TRBD1. The CDR3 sequence is 15 residues long. J gave up 3 bases and V 4 bases, and 4 bases lay outside the gene matches. The germline CDR1 and CDR2 sequences are SGDLS and YYNGEE. DNA for the CDR3: TGTGCCAGCAGCACAGGACAGGGGGCAACAGATACGCAGTATTTT. It codes for CASSTGQGATDTQYF.

This clone was observed a few times. CDR3 bases: TGCGCCAGCAGCTTGGCCGTAGAGGACTATGGCTACACCTTC. This translates into CASSLAVEDYGYTF. The chain links TRBV5-1 to TRBJ1-2; D not certain. This CDR3 comprises 14 residues. V was trimmed by 0 bases and J by 3 bases, leaving 9 bases between them. The germline V gene has CDR1 SGHRS and CDR2 YFSETQ. Full variable domain (rest looked up from reference TRBV5-1 and TRBJ1-2): KAGVTQTPRYLIKTRGQQVTLSCSPISGHRSVSWYQQTPGQGLQFLFEYFSETQRNKGNFPGRFSGRQFSNSRSEMNVSTLELGDSALYLCASSLAVEDYGYTFGSGTRLTVV.

CDR3 loop: CASGGVGTGELFF. The CDR3 DNA follows: TGTGCCAGTGGCGGGGTTGGCACCGGGGAGCTGTTTTTT. The V and J genes are TRBV9 and TRBJ2-2; TRBD2 might be the D (6 bases). The CDR3 is 13 amino acids. The germline gives CDR1 SGDLS, CDR2 YYNGEE. V shed 8 bases and J shed 4 bases, with 12 bases lying between them.

The rearrangement links TRBV10-1 to TRBJ1-3, with TRBD1 as a possible D gene (6 bases). V was pared by 0 bases and J by 12 bases, with 15 bases between. The germline V gene has CDR1 WNHNN and CDR2 SYGVQD (reference sequence). This CDR3 has 14 residues. CDR3 in DNA: TGCGCCAGCAGTGAGTCCGGACAGAAGGGCCTCATATATTTT. Its protein product is CASSESGQKGLIYF.

The rearrangement links TRBV9 to TRBJ2-1; 7 bases fit TRBD2. Germline trimming cut 0 bases from V and 7 bases from J; bases unmatched to any gene: 10. Germline CDR1 and CDR2: SGDLS and YYNGEE. This CDR3 region has 16 residues. CDR3 DNA sequence: TGTGCCAGCAGCGTAGGGGTCGGACTAGACTCGAATGAGCAGTTCTTC. Amino acid sequence: CASSVGVGLDSNEQFF.

The chain is built from TRBV14 and TRBJ1-2; 8 positions match TRBD1. Germline V gene data show CDR1 as SGHDN and CDR2 as FVKESK. V gave up 2 bases and J gave up 7 bases; unmatched junction bases: 9. This CDR3 is built from 15 residues. DNA for the CDR3: TGTGCCAGCAGCCAAAGCTCCGGACAGGGTGCTGGCTACACCTTC. Protein product: CASSQSSGQGAGYTF.

The rearrangement uses TRBV27 and TRBJ1-1; 8 bases match TRBD1. The CDR3 runs to 17 residues. Germline V gives CDR1 MNHEY, CDR2 SMNVEV (reference sequence). The ends lost 6 bases at V and 0 bases at J; junction bases unmatched: 12. The CDR3 loop reads CASRDRGSLEMNTEAFF. DNA of the CDR3: TGTGCCAGCAGAGACAGGGGTTCTCTAGAAATGAACACTGAAGCTTTCTTT.

The rearrangement links TRBV10-3 to TRBJ1-1; D gene uncertain. This CDR3 spans 12 amino acids. Trimming cost V 2 bases and J 4 bases, with 5 bases left between them. The V gene's germline CDR1 is ENHRY and CDR2 SYGVKD. CDR3 sequence reads: CAISEGLTEAFF. CDR3 in DNA: TGTGCCATCAGTGAGGGACTCACTGAAGCTTTCTTT.

The chain joins TRBV9 to TRBJ1-3, with D possibly matching TRBD1 (6 bases). This CDR3 contains 18 residues. Germline values: CDR1 SGDLS, CDR2 YYNGEE. The germline V and J ends were trimmed by 4 bases and 1 base, with 21 bases remaining between them. The DNA of the CDR3 is TGTGCCAGCAGCCTCGGGACATACAACCGCCGGTCTGGAAACACCATATATTTT. Translating gives CASSLGTYNRRSGNTIYF. The full variable domain, its missing parts supplied by reference TRBV9 and TRBJ1-3, is DSGVTQTPKHLITATGQRVTLRCSPRSGDLSVYWYQQSLDQGLQFLIQYYNGEERAKGNILERFSAQQFPDLHSELNLSSLELGDSALYFCASSLGTYNRRSGNTIYFGEGSWLTVV.

This rearrangement joins TRBV9 to TRBJ2-3, with TRBD2 identical over 12 bases. Trimming cost V 3 bases and J 0 bases; bases outside gene matches: 2. From germline, CDR1 is SGDLS and CDR2 YYNGEE. This CDR3 has 16 residues. The CDR3 DNA is TGTGCCAGCAGCGCCGGACTAGCGGGAAGCACAGATACGCAGTATTTT. Encoded protein: CASSAGLAGSTDTQYF.

CDR3 nucleotides: TGTGCCAGCAGTTTCGGGACAGGGCAAGACTACGAGCAGTACTTC. The encoded protein is CASSFGTGQDYEQYF. The V and J genes are TRBV6-5 and TRBJ2-7; 9 positions agree with TRBD1. CDR1 is MNHEY, CDR2 SVGAGI, per germline. This CDR3 is built from 15 residues. Losses at the gene ends were 4 bases for V and 3 bases for J; bases not matched to a gene: 7.

This clone was detected once. The chain combines TRBV18 with TRBJ1-6; D unclear. CDR1 is KGHSH and CDR2 is LQKENI in the germline V gene. This CDR3 is built from 20 residues. Between the trimmed V and J ends, which lost 1 base and 0 bases, there was a span of 19 bases. The CDR3 DNA reads TGTGCCAGCTCACCACTATCTTGGCAGGCCGGGAGCTCCTATAATTCACCCCTCCACTTT. Its translation is CASSPLSWQAGSSYNSPLHF.

The V call is TRBV7-2, the J call TRBJ2-7, with D possibly matching TRBD1 (7 bases). V gave up 1 base and J gave up 4 bases, with 11 bases separating them. Germline assignment: CDR1 SGHTA and CDR2 FQGNSA. This CDR3 region has 14 residues. CDR3 residues: CASSLVQGRYEQYF. The CDR3 DNA follows: TGTGCCAGCAGCTTAGTACAGGGGAGGTACGAGCAGTACTTC. The full variable domain, completed using reference TRBV7-2 and TRBJ2-7, is GAGVSQSPSNKVTEKGKDVELRCDPISGHTALYWYRQSLGQGLEFLIYFQGNSAPDKSGLPSDRFSAERTGGSVSTLTIQRTQQEDSAVYLCASSLVQGRYEQYFGPGTRLTVT.

Concerning this clone: Other DNA sequences in this sample translate to the same CDR3. J is TRBJ1-2 and V is TRBV7-2; D uncertain. The length of the CDR3 is 14 residues. Germline lookup yields CDR1 SGHTA and CDR2 FQGNSA. Between the trimmed V and J ends, which lost 1 base and 0 bases, there was a span of 6 bases. CDR3 in amino acids: CASSLDRANYGYTF. For the CDR3, the DNA is TGTGCCAGCAGCTTAGACAGAGCTAACTATGGCTACACCTTC. The complete variable domain, with remaining parts taken from reference TRBV7-2 and TRBJ1-2, reads GAGVSQSPSNKVTEKGKDVELRCDPISGHTALYWYRQSLGQGLEFLIYFQGNSAPDKSGLPSDRFSAERTGGSVSTLTIQRTQQEDSAVYLCASSLDRANYGYTFGSGTRLTVV.